The sequence of this T cell receptor beta chain was determined in a study of T cells in Graves' hyperthyroidism and ophthalmopathy. Overall study: Prior to any treatment, at the point of initial diagnosis, peripheral blood was collected.

PBMCs stemmed from approximately 9.1 ml fresh peripheral blood. The study's findings and limits: Model predictions of ophthalmopathy came a median approximately 6.8 months before onset.

Amplification yielded TCR beta CDR3 regions, with RNA transcripts as the source. The HTBI set primed first-round TCR CDR3 RT-PCR. TCRdb redid the calling of the multiplex PCR reads with MiXCR, one entry per CDR3 protein. The sample includes nearly 600,000 distinct CDR3 sequences, 14% of them seen just once. The trim removed 6 bases at V and 4 bases at J, leaving 2 bases unmatched. CDR1 MDHEN and CDR2 SYDVKM come from the germline V gene. The CDR3 has 12 residues. In its sample, this clonotype was seen many times. What it recognizes is unknown. The source material was blood. This TCR came from a young woman with Graves' ophthalmopathy. The J gene is TRBJ1-2, the V gene TRBV28; TRBD1 matches 7 bases. This CDR3 is CASSGTVYGYTF. The CDR3 DNA reads TGTGCCAGCAGCGGGACAGTCTATGGCTACACCTTC.